A single sample gave rise to the 11 T cell receptor beta chains below, sequenced in a study of OX40 agonist ivuxolimab in advanced cancers. Clones were sequenced by immunoSEQ multiplex PCR, and TCRdb holds only the in-frame ones, with some missing. Here the sample spans about 57,000 clones, approximately 82% being singletons. Material: CD4+ or CD8+ T cells sorted from blood, obtained in a trial of the OX40 agonist ivuxolimab. The receptors originated from an adult with an advanced solid tumor such as melanoma, head and neck, liver or kidney cancer.

V is TRBV28 and J is TRBJ2-7; 11 positions match TRBD1. CDR3 length: 14 amino acids. Germline V gene data show CDR1 as MDHEN and CDR2 as SYDVKM. After removal of 2 bases from V and 7 bases from J, the junction contained 4 bases not matched to a gene. The CDR3 spells CASSLTGTGGEQYF. Written as DNA, the CDR3 is TGTGCCAGCAGTTTAACCGGGACAGGGGGTGAGCAGTACTTC.

CDR3 in amino acids: CASSLGVGLAGTGELFF. DNA for the CDR3: TGTGCCAGCAGCCTTGGGGTAGGGCTAGCGGGAACCGGGGAGCTGTTTTTT. The chain recombines TRBV7-3 with TRBJ2-2, with 9 bases identical to TRBD2. Germline V CDR1 and CDR2: SGHTA, FQGTGA. V gave up 5 bases and J gave up 5 bases; unmatched junction bases: 12. There are 17 residues in the CDR3.

The V and J genes are TRBV7-9 and TRBJ2-1; D is undetermined. The CDR3 contains 15 residues. Trimming cost V 1 base and J 3 bases, with 10 bases left between them. Germline values: CDR1 SEHNR, CDR2 FQNEAQ (reference sequence). The CDR3 reads CASSLGSIGYNEQFF. In DNA, the CDR3 is TGTGCCAGCAGCTTAGGTAGCATCGGCTACAATGAGCAGTTCTTC.

This chain uses TRBV7-3 with TRBJ2-2; maybe TRBD1 (5 bases). The CDR3 totals 14 residues. V was trimmed by 1 base and J by 6 bases, leaving 9 bases between them. Germline V lookup: CDR1 SGHTA, CDR2 FQGTGA. The CDR3 loop reads CASSLNQGAGELFF. The DNA for the CDR3 is TGTGCCAGCAGCTTAAATCAGGGCGCCGGGGAGCTGTTTTTT. Looking up the rest from reference TRBV7-3 and TRBJ2-2 gives the full variable domain: GAGVSQTPSNKVTEKGKYVELRCDPISGHTALYWYRQSLGQGPEFLIYFQGTGAADDSGLPNDRFFAVRPEGSVSTLKIQRTERGDSAVYLCASSLNQGAGELFFGEGSRLTVL.

The chain couples TRBV7-3 to TRBJ2-3; unclear D gene. The CDR3 is 13 residues long. The V end was cut by 0 bases, the J end by 4 bases, with 5 bases between. Germline values: CDR1 SGHTA, CDR2 FQGTGA. The CDR3 is CASSLTRADTQYF. The CDR3 DNA follows: TGTGCCAGCAGCTTAACCCGGGCAGATACGCAGTATTTT.

The rearrangement uses TRBV5-6 and TRBJ2-2; maybe TRBD1 (6 bases). The V end lost 0 bases, the J end lost 11 bases, and 29 bases lay between the germline ends. The CDR3 extends over 19 amino acids. Germline V gene lookup returns CDR1 SGHDT and CDR2 YYEEEE. Here the CDR3 reads CASSLGGYYRESPAGELFF. DNA for the CDR3: TGTGCCAGCAGCTTGGGAGGTTATTACAGGGAATCCCCGGCTGGCGAGCTGTTTTTT.

V usage is TRBV7-2 and J usage is TRBJ1-5; D unclear. V lost 3 bases, J lost 4 bases, and 10 bases lay in between. Germline V lookup: CDR1 SGHTA, CDR2 FQGNSA. The CDR3 is 14 amino acids. In DNA, the CDR3 is TGTGCCAGCAGCTTTATAGGCACAAATCAGCCCCAGCATTTT. Translation gives CASSFIGTNQPQHF.

V and J are TRBV10-3 and TRBJ1-5; D might be TRBD1 (5 bases). The germline gives CDR1 ENHRY, CDR2 SYGVKD. The V end was cut by 0 bases, the J end by 4 bases, with 10 bases between. This CDR3 is built from 15 residues. For the CDR3, the DNA is TGTGCCATCAGTGAGTCAGGGGCTGGGAATCAGCCCCAGCATTTT. The encoded protein is CAISESGAGNQPQHF.

This chain uses TRBV19 with TRBJ2-7; 13 bases fit TRBD2. The CDR3 covers 15 residues. The V gene end was trimmed by 5 bases and the J gene end by 4 bases; junction bases not matched to a gene: 5. Germline CDR1 reads LNHDA; CDR2 reads SQIVND (reference sequence). Here the CDR3 DNA reads TGTGCCAGTAGTCCAGGACTAGCGGGAGTGTACGAGCAGTACTTC. Protein product: CASSPGLAGVYEQYF.

The chain combines TRBV27 with TRBJ2-1; the match to TRBD2 covers 12 bases. V gave up 6 bases and J gave up 4 bases; unmatched junction bases: 13. The CDR3 runs 18 residues. The germline gives CDR1 MNHEY, CDR2 SMNVEV (reference sequence). DNA of the CDR3: TGTGCCAGCAGCCCAATTATTCGCCTAGCGGGGGGGTACAATGAGCAGTTCTTC. Protein sequence: CASSPIIRLAGGYNEQFF.

This clone has just a few counts. The chain employs TRBV19 and TRBJ1-5, with 9 bases aligning to TRBD1. The CDR3 spans 15 residues. Looked up from germline, CDR1 is LNHDA and CDR2 is SQIVND (reference sequence). The trim removed 7 bases at V and 3 bases at J, leaving 7 bases unmatched. The CDR3 region is CASNPDRGDNQPQHF. Here the CDR3 DNA reads TGTGCCAGTAATCCAGACAGGGGGGACAATCAGCCCCAGCATTTT.